This T cell receptor beta chain was captured in a study of cytomegalovirus exposure and HLA in healthy donors. A multiplex PCR was run with 60 Vbeta primers and 13 Jbeta primers. Clones were read by immunoSEQ multiplex PCR, and TCRdb kept only the in-frame ones, dropping some. The table lists roughly 130,000 clones, roughly 78% of them singletons. General study results and limits: Around 160 TCR beta chains were listed as cytomegalovirus-associated.

With respect to this clone: Its specificity is not known.

This CDR3 comprises 15 residues. Looked up from germline, CDR1 is LNHDA and CDR2 is SQIVND (reference sequence). V shed 6 bases, J shed 4 bases, and the junction held 7 bases outside the gene matches. Each donor's status was that of a healthy bone marrow donor. The genes are TRBV19 and TRBJ2-1; 9 bases fit TRBD2. The clonotype originates from a man aged 35 to 55 in good health and CMV-seronegative. Sequenced sample: PBMCs. This chain's CDR3 is CASRSLLAGYNEQFF. As DNA, the CDR3 is TGTGCCAGTAGATCCCTCCTAGCGGGGTACAATGAGCAGTTCTTC.